This T cell receptor (beta chain) comes out of a study of glioma-infiltrating T cells after dendritic cell vaccination. Amplification used 60 V beta primers and 13 J beta primers. Assay: immunoSEQ multiplex PCR; the TCRdb copy retains only in-frame clones and omits some. The data show 110,000 or so clones, around 91% seen once. Time point meaning: after dendritic cell vaccination, including at tumor progression/relapse. The CDR3 runs 16 residues. Per the germline V gene, CDR1 is SEHNR and CDR2 is FQNEAQ (reference sequence). V lost 5 bases to trimming and J lost 3 bases; unmatched junction nucleotides: 12.

Sequenced here: blood, sampled after dendritic cell vaccination. The receptor comes from a human donor with glioblastoma. This chain joins TRBV7-9 and TRBJ2-5; 7 nucleotides match TRBD1. The CDR3 sequence: CASSPRPGQKKETQYF. The CDR3 nucleotides read TGTGCCAGCAGCCCCCGCCCGGGACAGAAAAAAGAGACCCAGTACTTC. The variable domain in full, with the rest retrieved from reference TRBV7-9 and TRBJ2-5, is DTGVSQNPRHKITKRGQNVTFRCDPISEHNRLYWYRQTLGQGPEFLTYFQNEAQLEKSRLLSDRFSAERPKGSFSTLEIQRTEQGDSAMYLCASSPRPGQKKETQYFGPGTRLLVL.